A single sample gave rise to the 9 T cell receptor beta chains below, sequenced in a study of shared clonotypes between healthy human individuals. Assay: immunoSEQ multiplex PCR; the TCRdb copy retains only in-frame clones and omits some. The repertoire consists of about 510,000 clones, with over 75% occurring once and the leading ten covering around 12%. Sequenced input: PBMCs. These receptors were collected from a woman in her thirties or forties in good health. Some clones in this sample may be carry-over from other donors' samples.

The V and J genes are TRBV11-2 and TRBJ2-3; the match to TRBD2 covers 8 bases. This CDR3 region has 16 residues. The ends lost 4 bases at V and 8 bases at J; junction bases unmatched: 14. The germline V gene encodes CDR1 SGHAT and CDR2 FQNNGV. In DNA, the CDR3 is TGTGCCAGCAGCTCGCAAGCGGGAGCCGGGATAGGTACGCAGTATTTT. It yields the protein CASSSQAGAGIGTQYF. Filled out from reference TRBV11-2 and TRBJ2-3, the complete variable domain reads EAGVAQSPRYKIIEKRQSVAFWCNPISGHATLYWYQQILGQGPKLLIQFQNNGVVDDSQLPKDRFSAERLKGVDSTLKIQPAKLEDSAVYLCASSSQAGAGIGTQYFGPGTRLTVL.

This clone has just a few counts. This chain joins TRBV5-1 and TRBJ2-7; the D is unclear. This CDR3 comprises 13 residues. Trimming pared 4 bases from V and 5 bases from J, leaving 13 bases between. The germline V gene encodes CDR1 SGHRS and CDR2 YFSETQ. DNA for the CDR3: TGCGCCAGCAGCCCACAACCCCAGGACGAGCAGTACTTC. This codes for CASSPQPQDEQYF.

Comment on this clone: This sample also contains other DNA sequences that code for the same CDR3. J is TRBJ2-5 and V is TRBV5-1, with no clear D. Trimming pared 3 bases from V and 2 bases from J, leaving 11 bases between. Per the germline V gene, CDR1 is SGHRS and CDR2 is YFSETQ. There are 14 residues in the CDR3. CDR3 in amino acids: CASSSDGIQETQYF. CDR3 in DNA: TGCGCCAGCAGCTCTGACGGAATACAAGAGACCCAGTACTTC.

The V and J genes are TRBV30 and TRBJ1-6; D possibly corresponds to TRBD1 (5 bases). V was shortened by 8 bases and J by 8 bases, with 16 bases between the two germline ends. Germline CDR1 reads GTSNPN; CDR2 reads SVGIG (reference sequence). This CDR3 is built from 13 residues. The CDR3 region has the DNA TGTGCCGGGCTCGGGCAGGGAGATTCACCCCTCCACTTT. Translated: CAGLGQGDSPLHF.

This clone was counted a few times. Written as DNA, the CDR3 is TGTGCCAGCAGCGTTTGGGGAGCGGGAGCAGATACGCAGTATTTT. Its protein is CASSVWGAGADTQYF. The rearrangement uses TRBV9 and TRBJ2-3; 8 nucleotides line up with TRBD2. Trimming cost V 2 bases and J 4 bases; bases outside gene matches: 6. The CDR3 is 15 amino acids. Per the germline V gene, CDR1 is SGDLS and CDR2 is YYNGEE.

The chain carries TRBV19 and TRBJ2-2, with 7 positions matching TRBD1. The V gene's germline CDR1 is LNHDA and CDR2 SQIVND (reference sequence). CDR3 length equals 16 residues. Trimming cost V 10 bases and J 5 bases; bases outside gene matches: 16. In nucleotides, the CDR3 is TGTGCCACGGGATCGCCTCGGGACAGTACAACCGGGGAGCTGTTTTTT. Residues: CATGSPRDSTTGELFF.

This sequence joins TRBV29-1 and TRBJ2-7; TRBD1 aligns across 12 bases. The trim removed 3 bases at V and 7 bases at J, leaving 4 bases unmatched. CDR3 length: 13 amino acids. The germline gives CDR1 SQVTM, CDR2 ANQGSEA. The CDR3 loop is CSVDGTGGGEQYF. DNA of the CDR3: TGCAGCGTTGATGGGACAGGGGGCGGTGAGCAGTACTTC.

The chain carries TRBV19 and TRBJ1-2, with D possibly TRBD1 on 5 matching bases. Trimming took 10 bases from V and 4 from J, leaving 16 bases between them. The CDR3 is made up of 13 amino acids. Germline V gene sequence: CDR1 LNHDA, CDR2 SQIVND (reference sequence). This chain's CDR3 is CATARPGTYGYTF. For the CDR3, the DNA is TGTGCCACCGCTCGGCCAGGGACCTATGGCTACACCTTC.

V and J are TRBV30 and TRBJ1-2; D is perhaps TRBD1 (5 bases). V lost 4 bases and J lost 3, with 12 bases in between. Germline-derived CDR1 and CDR2 are GTSNPN and SVGIG (reference sequence). This CDR3 has 13 residues. CDR3 sequence: CAWTGGGDYGYTF. The CDR3 DNA follows: TGTGCCTGGACCGGTGGGGGTGACTATGGCTACACCTTC.